In its sample, the clone carrying this T cell receptor (beta chain) was seen once. The table came from immunoSEQ multiplex PCR; TCRdb's copy has only in-frame clones and leaves some out. The sample consists of approximately 70,000 clones, about 88% of them appearing once. V lost 1 base and J lost 0; bases outside the gene matches: 4. This CDR3 has 17 amino acids. CDR1 MGHRA and CDR2 YSYEKL come from the germline V gene. The data were taken from a study of control samples from healthy donors and cancer patients. Sequencing used blood. The receptor's source is a woman aged 50 to 60 in good health. The chain recombines TRBV4-1 with TRBJ2-1; 9 bases are a match to TRBD2. Here the CDR3 DNA reads TGCGCCAGCAGCCAAGGAACTAGCGGGTTCTCCTACAATGAGCAGTTCTTC. As protein: CASSQGTSGFSYNEQFF.